This entry lists 3 T cell receptor beta chains sequenced from one sample in a study of monozygotic twins with inflammatory bowel disease. TCRdb reanalyzed the 5' RACE reads, giving one entry per CDR3 protein sequence and no DNA. The sample includes about 160,000 distinct CDR3 sequences. The sample consisted of blood. All receptors come from a human donor with ulcerative colitis or Crohn's disease, or a healthy co-twin of an affected twin (not recorded which).

The rearrangement joins TRBV5-1 to TRBJ2-1; the D gene TCRdb calls, TRBD2, cannot be checked with no DNA. The CDR3 covers 14 residues. CDR1 SGHRS and CDR2 YFSETQ come from the germline V gene. CDR3 residues: CASSISGRINEQFF.

The chain joins TRBV28 to TRBJ2-7. This CDR3 comprises 14 residues. Germline-derived CDR1 and CDR2 are MDHEN and SYDVKM. CDR3 loop: CASSFRNFRDEQYF.

The chain couples TRBV24-1 to TRBJ2-1; TCRdb gives TRBD2 as the D gene, but with no DNA this cannot be confirmed. The length of the CDR3 is 16 residues. Looked up from germline, CDR1 is KGHDR and CDR2 is SFDVKD. CDR3 in amino acids: CATSDLTSGSYNEQFF.